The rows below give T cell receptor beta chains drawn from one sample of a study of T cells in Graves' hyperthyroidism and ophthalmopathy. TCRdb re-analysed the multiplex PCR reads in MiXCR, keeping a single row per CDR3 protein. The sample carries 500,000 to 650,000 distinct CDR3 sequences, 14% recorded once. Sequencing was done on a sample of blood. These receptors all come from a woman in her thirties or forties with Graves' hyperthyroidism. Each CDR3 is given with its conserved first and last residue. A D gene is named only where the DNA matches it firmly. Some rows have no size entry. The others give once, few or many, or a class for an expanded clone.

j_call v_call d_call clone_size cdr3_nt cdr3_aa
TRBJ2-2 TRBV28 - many TGTGCCAGCAGTGGGCAGGGAATGGGTACCGGGGAGCTGTTTTTT CASSGQGMGTGELFF
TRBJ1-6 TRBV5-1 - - TGCGCCAGCAGTTATCAGGGAGTTAATTCACCCCTCCACTTT CASSYQGVNSPLHF
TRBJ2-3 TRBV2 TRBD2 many TGTGCCAGCAGTGAAAGGGGCGGGAGCGCAGATACGCAGTATTTT CASSERGGSADTQYF
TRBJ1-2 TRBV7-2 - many TGTGCCAGCAGCTTAAGATCGGGGGACTATAACTATGGCTACACCTTC CASSLRSGDYNYGYTF
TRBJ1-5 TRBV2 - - TGTGCCAGCAGGGAACCCGGGGACCAGCCCCAGCATTTT CASREPGDQPQHF
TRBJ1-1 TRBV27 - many TGTGCCAGCAGCCGTCAGACAGCCCGAAGATTGAACACTGAAGCTTTCTTT CASSRQTARRLNTEAFF
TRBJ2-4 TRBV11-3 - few TGTGCCAGCAGCCAAGGGGGACAACAGTACTTC CASSQGGQQYF
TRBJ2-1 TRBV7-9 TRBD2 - TGTGCCAGCAGCTATAGCGGGGGGGAGATCTACAATGAGCAGTTCTTC CASSYSGGEIYNEQFF
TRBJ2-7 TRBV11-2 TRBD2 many TGTGCCAGCAGCTCCCAACTAGCGAGACGATTGGGGCAGTACTTC CASSSQLARRLGQYF
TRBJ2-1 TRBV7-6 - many TGTGCCAGCAGCCGACTAGTTGGAGTAAATGAGCAGTTCTTC CASSRLVGVNEQFF
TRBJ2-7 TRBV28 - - TGTGCCAGCAGTCCCCCCATTATTTCCTACGAGCAGTACTTC CASSPPIISYEQYF
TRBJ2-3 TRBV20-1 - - TGCAGTGCTAGAGAAATGAGAGGGCCTAGGGCAGATACGCAGTATTTT CSAREMRGPRADTQYF
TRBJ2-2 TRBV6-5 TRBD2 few TGCGCCAGCAGTTACGGGACTAGCGGGCCGAACACCGGGGAGCTGTTTTTT CASSYGTSGPNTGELFF
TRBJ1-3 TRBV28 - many TGTGCCAGCAGTTTCTTAGCAAACTCTGGAAACACCATATATTTT CASSFLANSGNTIYF
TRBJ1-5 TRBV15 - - TGTGCCACCAGCAGAGATCTTGAGAGGCAGCCCCAGCATTTT CATSRDLERQPQHF
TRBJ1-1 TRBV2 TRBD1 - TGTGCCAGCAGGGATAGGACAGGGAACACTGAAGCTTTCTTT CASRDRTGNTEAFF
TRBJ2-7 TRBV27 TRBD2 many TGTGCCAGCACTAGCGGGACCCCCGGCGAGCAGTACTTC CASTSGTPGEQYF
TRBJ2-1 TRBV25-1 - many TGTGCCAGCAGTGAAAGCAGGGTCGCCTACAATGAGCAGTTCTTC CASSESRVAYNEQFF
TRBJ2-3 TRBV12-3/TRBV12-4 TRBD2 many TGTGCCAGCAGCCTGACTAGCGGCACAGATACGCAGTATTTT CASSLTSGTDTQYF
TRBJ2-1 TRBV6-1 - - TGTGCCAGCAGTGAAGGGACCGTCTACTACAATGAGCAGTTCTTC CASSEGTVYYNEQFF
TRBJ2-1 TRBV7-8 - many TGTGCCAGCAGCTTAGACGGGAGTATAAATGAGCAGTTCTTC CASSLDGSINEQFF
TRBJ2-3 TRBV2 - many TGTGCCACTAGGGGGACCGACTACCGCACAGATACGCAGTATTTT CATRGTDYRTDTQYF
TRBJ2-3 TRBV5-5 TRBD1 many TGTGCCAGCAGCTTGGCCGAGGGGGCTGAGCTGGATACGCAGTATTTT CASSLAEGAELDTQYF
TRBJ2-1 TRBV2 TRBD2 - TGTGCCAGCAGTCATCGAGGACTAGCGGGAGGGCCTAATGAGCAGTTCTTC CASSHRGLAGGPNEQFF
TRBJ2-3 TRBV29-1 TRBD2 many TGCAGTGTCCGGACTAGCGGGAGCACAGATACGCAGTATTTT CSVRTSGSTDTQYF
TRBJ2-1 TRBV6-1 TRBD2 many TGTGCCAGCAGTGAAGGGGGACTAGCGCCCCTTAATGAGCAGTTCTTC CASSEGGLAPLNEQFF
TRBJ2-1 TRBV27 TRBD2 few TGTGCCAACAGTTTACCCACTCTAGCGGGTTTCGGCAATGAGCAGTTCTTC CANSLPTLAGFGNEQFF